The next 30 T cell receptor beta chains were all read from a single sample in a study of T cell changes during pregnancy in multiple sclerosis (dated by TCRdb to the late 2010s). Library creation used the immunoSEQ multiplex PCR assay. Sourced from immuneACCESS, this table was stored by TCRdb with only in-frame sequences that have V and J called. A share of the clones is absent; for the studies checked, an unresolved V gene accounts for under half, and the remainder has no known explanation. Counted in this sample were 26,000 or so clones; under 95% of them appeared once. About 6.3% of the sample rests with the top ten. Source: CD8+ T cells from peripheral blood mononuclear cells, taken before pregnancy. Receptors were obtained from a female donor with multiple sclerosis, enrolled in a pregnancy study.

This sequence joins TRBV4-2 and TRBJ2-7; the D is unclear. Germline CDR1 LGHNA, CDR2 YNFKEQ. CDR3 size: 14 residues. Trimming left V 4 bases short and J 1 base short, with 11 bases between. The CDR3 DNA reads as TGTGCCAGCAGCCCGGAACTATCGTCCTACGAGCAGTACTTC. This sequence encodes CASSPELSSYEQYF.

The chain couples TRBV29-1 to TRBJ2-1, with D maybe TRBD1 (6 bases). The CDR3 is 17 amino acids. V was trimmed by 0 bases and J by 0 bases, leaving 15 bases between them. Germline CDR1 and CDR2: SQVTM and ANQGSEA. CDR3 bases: TGCAGCGTTGAAGATCTTGAGGACAGAAGCTCCTACAATGAGCAGTTCTTC. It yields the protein CSVEDLEDRSSYNEQFF.

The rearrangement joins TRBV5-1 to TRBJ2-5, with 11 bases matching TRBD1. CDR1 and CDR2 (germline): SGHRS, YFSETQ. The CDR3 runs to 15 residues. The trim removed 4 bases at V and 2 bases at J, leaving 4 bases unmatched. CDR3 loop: CASSRRDRGQETQYF. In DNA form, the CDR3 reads TGCGCCAGCAGCCGCAGGGACAGGGGGCAAGAGACCCAGTACTTC.

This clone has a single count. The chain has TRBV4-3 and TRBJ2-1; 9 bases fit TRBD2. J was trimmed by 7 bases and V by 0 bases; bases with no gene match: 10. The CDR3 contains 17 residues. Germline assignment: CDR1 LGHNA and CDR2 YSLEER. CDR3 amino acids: CASSQDPSGTSNNEQFF. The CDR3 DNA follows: TGCGCCAGCAGCCAAGATCCTAGCGGGACATCCAATAATGAGCAGTTCTTC.

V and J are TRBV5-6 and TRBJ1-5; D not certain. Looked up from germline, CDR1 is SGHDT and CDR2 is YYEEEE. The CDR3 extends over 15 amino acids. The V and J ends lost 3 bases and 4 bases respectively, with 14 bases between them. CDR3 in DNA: TGTGCCAGCAGCTCAGGCCGTTTCTGGAATCAGCCCCAGCATTTT. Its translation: CASSSGRFWNQPQHF.

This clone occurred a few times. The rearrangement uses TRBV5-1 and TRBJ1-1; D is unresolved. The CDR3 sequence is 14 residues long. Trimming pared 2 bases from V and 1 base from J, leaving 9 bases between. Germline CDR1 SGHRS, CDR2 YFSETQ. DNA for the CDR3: TGCGCCAGCAGCTTTGAAGCGGAGAACACTGAAGCTTTCTTT. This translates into CASSFEAENTEAFF. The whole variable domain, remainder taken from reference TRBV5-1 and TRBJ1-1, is KAGVTQTPRYLIKTRGQQVTLSCSPISGHRSVSWYQQTPGQGLQFLFEYFSETQRNKGNFPGRFSGRQFSNSRSEMNVSTLELGDSALYLCASSFEAENTEAFFGQGTRLTVV.

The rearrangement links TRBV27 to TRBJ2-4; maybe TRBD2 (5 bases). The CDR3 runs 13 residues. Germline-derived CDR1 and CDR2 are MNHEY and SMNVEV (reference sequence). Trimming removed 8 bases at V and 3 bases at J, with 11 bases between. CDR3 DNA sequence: TGTGCCAGCGCGGACTCCCACAAAAACATTCAGTACTTC. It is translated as CASADSHKNIQYF.

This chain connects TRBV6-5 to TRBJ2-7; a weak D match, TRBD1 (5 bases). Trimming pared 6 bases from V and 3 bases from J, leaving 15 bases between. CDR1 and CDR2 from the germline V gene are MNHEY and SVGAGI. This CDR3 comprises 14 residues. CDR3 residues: CASSFRVLGYEQYF. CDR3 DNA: TGTGCCAGCAGCTTCAGGGTCCTCGGCTACGAGCAGTACTTC.

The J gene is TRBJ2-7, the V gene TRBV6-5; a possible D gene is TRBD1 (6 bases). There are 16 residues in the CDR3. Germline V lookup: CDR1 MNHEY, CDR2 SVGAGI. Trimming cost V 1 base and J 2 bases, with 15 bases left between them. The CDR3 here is CASSYFTTGGTYEQYF. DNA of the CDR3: TGTGCCAGCAGTTACTTCACGACAGGAGGCACCTACGAGCAGTACTTC.

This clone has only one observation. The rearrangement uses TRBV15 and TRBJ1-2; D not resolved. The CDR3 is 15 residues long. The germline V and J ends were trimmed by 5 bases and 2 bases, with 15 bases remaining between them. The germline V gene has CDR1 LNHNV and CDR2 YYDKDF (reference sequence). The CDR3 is CATSLPGALNYGYTF. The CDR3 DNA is TGTGCCACCAGCTTACCAGGTGCTTTAAACTATGGCTACACCTTC.

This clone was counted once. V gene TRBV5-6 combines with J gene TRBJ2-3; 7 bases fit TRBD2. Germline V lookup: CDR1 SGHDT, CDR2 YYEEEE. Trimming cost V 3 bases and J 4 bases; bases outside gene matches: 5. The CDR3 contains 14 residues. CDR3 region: CASSWGGVADTQYF. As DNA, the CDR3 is TGTGCCAGCAGCTGGGGGGGGGTAGCAGATACGCAGTATTTT.

Here the CDR3 DNA reads TGTGCCAGCAGCGTCCTGGGGGAGGGGGATGAGCAGTTCTTC. Translating gives CASSVLGEGDEQFF. The genes are TRBV9 and TRBJ2-1; tentatively, D is TRBD2 (7 bases). Germline lookup yields CDR1 SGDLS and CDR2 YYNGEE. The CDR3 consists of 14 residues. V was clipped by 2 bases and J by 8 bases, with 14 bases between them.

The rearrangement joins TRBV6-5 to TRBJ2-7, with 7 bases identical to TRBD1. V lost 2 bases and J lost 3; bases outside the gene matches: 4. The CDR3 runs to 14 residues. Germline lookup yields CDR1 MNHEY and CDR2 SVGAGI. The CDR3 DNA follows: TGTGCCAGCAGTTACGGGGACAGTATCTACGAGCAGTACTTC. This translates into CASSYGDSIYEQYF.

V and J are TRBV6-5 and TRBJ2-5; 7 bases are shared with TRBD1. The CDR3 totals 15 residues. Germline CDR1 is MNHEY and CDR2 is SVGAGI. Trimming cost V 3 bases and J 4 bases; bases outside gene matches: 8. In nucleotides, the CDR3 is TGTGCCAGCAGTTATTGGCAGGGGGTAGGAGAGACCCAGTACTTC. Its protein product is CASSYWQGVGETQYF.

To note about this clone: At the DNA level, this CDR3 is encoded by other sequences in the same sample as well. The DNA for the CDR3 is TGTGCCAGTACTATTCGCTCGGACACTGAAGCTTTCTTT. Protein: CASTIRSDTEAFF. The rearrangement links TRBV19 to TRBJ1-1, with D unresolved. Germline V gene lookup returns CDR1 LNHDA and CDR2 SQIVND (reference sequence). With 7 bases removed from V and 3 bases from J, the gap between germline ends came to 12 bases. The CDR3 is 13 residues long. The variable domain in full, completed from reference TRBV19 and TRBJ1-1, reads DGGITQSPKYLFRKEGQNVTLSCEQNLNHDAMYWYRQDPGQGLRLIYYSQIVNDFQKGDIAEGYSVSREKKESFPLTVTSAQKNPTAFYLCASTIRSDTEAFFGQGTRLTVV.

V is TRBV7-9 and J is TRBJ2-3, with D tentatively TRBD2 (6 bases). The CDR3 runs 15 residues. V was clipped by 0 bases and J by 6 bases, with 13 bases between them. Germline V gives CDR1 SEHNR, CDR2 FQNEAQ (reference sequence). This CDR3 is CASSLAGGNKDTQYF. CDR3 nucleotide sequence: TGTGCCAGCAGCTTAGCGGGAGGTAATAAGGATACGCAGTATTTT. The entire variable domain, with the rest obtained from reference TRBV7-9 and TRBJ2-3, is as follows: DTGVSQNPRHKITKRGQNVTFRCDPISEHNRLYWYRQTLGQGPEFLTYFQNEAQLEKSRLLSDRFSAERPKGSFSTLEIQRTEQGDSAMYLCASSLAGGNKDTQYFGPGTRLTVL.

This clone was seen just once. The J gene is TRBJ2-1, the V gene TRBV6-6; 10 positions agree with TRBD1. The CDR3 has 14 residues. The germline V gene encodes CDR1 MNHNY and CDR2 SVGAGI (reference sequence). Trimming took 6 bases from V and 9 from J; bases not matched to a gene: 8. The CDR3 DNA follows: TGTGCCAGCAGCCGCGACAGGGGGCTGGCTGAGCAGTTCTTC. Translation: CASSRDRGLAEQFF.

The CDR3 DNA reads as TGCAGCTCTACCCGCGGGGAGGCTACTGAAGCTTTCTTT. It encodes CSSTRGEATEAFF. The chain has TRBV29-1 and TRBJ1-1; D remains ambiguous. The CDR3 is 13 amino acids. Germline V gene data show CDR1 as SQVTM and CDR2 as ANQGSEA. V was shortened by 8 bases and J by 5 bases, with 18 bases between the two germline ends.

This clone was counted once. The CDR3 sequence is CASSPLAGAGETQYF. The CDR3 nucleotides read TGTGCCAGCAGTCCCCTCGCTGGGGCGGGGGAGACCCAGTACTTC. The chain has TRBV6-6 and TRBJ2-5, with D maybe TRBD2 (6 bases). Germline V gene data show CDR1 as MNHNY and CDR2 as SVGAGI (reference sequence). This CDR3 comprises 15 residues. Trimming removed 5 bases at V and 5 bases at J, with 18 bases between.

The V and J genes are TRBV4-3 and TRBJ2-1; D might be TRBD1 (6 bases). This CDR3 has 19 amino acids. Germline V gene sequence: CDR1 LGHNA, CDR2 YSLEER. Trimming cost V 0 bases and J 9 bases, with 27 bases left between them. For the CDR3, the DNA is TGCGCCAGCAGCCAAGACCTACAAACTTCCGGGACACTTGGGGTTGAGCAGTTCTTC. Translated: CASSQDLQTSGTLGVEQFF.

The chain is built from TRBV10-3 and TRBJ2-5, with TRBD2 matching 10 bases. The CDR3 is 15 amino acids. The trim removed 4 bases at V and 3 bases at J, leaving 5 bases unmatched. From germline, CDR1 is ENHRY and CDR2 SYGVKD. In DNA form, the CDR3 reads TGTGCCATCAGTGCCCCCGGGACTAGCGAAGAGACCCAGTACTTC. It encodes CAISAPGTSEETQYF.

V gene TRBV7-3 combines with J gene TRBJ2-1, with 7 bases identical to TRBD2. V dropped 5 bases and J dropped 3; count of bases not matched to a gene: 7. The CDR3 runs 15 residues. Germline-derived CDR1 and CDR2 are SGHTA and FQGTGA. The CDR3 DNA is TGTGCCAGCAGCCCGTTAGCGGGCGTCTACAATGAGCAGTTCTTC. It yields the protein CASSPLAGVYNEQFF. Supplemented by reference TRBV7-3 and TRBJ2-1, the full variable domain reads GAGVSQTPSNKVTEKGKYVELRCDPISGHTALYWYRQSLGQGPEFLIYFQGTGAADDSGLPNDRFFAVRPEGSVSTLKIQRTERGDSAVYLCASSPLAGVYNEQFFGPGTRLTVL.

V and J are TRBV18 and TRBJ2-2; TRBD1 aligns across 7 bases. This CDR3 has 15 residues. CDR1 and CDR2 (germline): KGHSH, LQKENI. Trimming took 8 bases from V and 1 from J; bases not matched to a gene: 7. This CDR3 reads CASPSGGENTGELFF. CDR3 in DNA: TGTGCCAGCCCGTCAGGGGGAGAGAACACCGGGGAGCTGTTTTTT.

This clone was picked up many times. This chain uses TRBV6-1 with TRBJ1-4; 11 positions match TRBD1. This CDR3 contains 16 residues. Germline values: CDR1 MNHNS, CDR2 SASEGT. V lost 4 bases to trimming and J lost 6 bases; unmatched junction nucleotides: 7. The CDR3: CASSALEGQGDEKLFF. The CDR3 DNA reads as TGTGCCAGCAGTGCTTTGGAGGGACAGGGGGATGAAAAACTGTTTTTT.

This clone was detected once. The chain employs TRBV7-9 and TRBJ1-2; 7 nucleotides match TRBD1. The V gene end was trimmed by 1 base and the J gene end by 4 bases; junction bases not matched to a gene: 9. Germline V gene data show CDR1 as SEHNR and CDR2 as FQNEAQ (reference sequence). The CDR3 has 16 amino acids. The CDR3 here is CASSLGLTGDTYGYTF. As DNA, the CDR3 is TGTGCCAGCAGCTTAGGGCTCACAGGGGATACCTATGGCTACACCTTC.

The CDR3 nucleotides read TGTGCTAGTGGTTTGTGGAGGAATTACAATGAGCAGTTCTTC. It codes for CASGLWRNYNEQFF. The chain employs TRBV12-5 and TRBJ2-1; TRBD2 is a possible D gene (5 bases). This CDR3 has 14 amino acids. Trimming removed 2 bases at V and 4 bases at J, with 9 bases between. CDR1 LGHNT and CDR2 FRNRAP come from the germline V gene.

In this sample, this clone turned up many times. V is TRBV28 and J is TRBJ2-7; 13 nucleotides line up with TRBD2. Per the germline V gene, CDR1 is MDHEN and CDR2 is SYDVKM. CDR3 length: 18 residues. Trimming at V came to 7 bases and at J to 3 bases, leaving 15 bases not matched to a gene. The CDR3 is CASTLGTSGNFVFYEQYF. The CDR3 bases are TGTGCCAGCACCCTAGGGACTAGCGGGAACTTCGTCTTCTACGAGCAGTACTTC.

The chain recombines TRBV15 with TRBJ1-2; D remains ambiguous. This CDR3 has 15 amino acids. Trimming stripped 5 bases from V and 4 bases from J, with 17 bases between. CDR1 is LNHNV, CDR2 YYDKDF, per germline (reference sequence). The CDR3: CATSEAGFLLYGYTF. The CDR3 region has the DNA TGTGCCACCAGCGAAGCCGGGTTCCTTCTCTATGGCTACACCTTC.

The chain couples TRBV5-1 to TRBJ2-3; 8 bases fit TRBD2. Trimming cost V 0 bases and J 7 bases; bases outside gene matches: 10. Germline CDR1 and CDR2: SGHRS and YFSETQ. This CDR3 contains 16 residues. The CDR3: CASSLAYGRAPHTQYF. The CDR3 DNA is TGCGCCAGCAGCTTGGCTTACGGGAGGGCCCCGCATACGCAGTATTTT.

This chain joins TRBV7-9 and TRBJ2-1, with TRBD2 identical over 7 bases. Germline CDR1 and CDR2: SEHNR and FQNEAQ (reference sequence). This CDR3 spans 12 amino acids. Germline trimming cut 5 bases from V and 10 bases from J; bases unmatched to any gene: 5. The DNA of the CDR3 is TGTGCCAGCAGCCCACTCGGGGGGGAGCAGTTCTTC. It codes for CASSPLGGEQFF.